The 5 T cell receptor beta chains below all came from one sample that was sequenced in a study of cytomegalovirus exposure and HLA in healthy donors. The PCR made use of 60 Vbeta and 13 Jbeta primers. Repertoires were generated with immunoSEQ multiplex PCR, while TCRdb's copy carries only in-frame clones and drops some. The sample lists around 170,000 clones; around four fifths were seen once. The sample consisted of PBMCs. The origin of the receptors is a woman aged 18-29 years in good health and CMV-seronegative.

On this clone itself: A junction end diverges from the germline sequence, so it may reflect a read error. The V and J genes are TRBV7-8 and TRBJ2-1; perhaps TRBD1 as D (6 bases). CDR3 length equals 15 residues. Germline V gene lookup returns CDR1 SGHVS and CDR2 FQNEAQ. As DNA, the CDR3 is TGTGCCAGCAGCCGTCTGGACAGCGAGCTCAATGTGCAGTTCTTC. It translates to CASSRLDSELNVQFF.

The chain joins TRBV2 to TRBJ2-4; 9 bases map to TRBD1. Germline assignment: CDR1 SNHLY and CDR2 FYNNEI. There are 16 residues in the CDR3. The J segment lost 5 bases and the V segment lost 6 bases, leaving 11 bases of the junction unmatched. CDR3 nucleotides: TGTGCCAGCAGGAGGGGACAGGGAAGGTCTCAAAACATTCAGTACTTC. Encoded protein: CASRRGQGRSQNIQYF.

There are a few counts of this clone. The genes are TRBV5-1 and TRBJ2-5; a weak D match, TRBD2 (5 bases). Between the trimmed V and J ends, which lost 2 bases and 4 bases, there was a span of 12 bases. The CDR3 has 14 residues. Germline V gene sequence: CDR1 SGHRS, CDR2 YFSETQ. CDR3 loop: CASSLSGVGETQYF. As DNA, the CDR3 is TGCGCCAGCAGCTTATCCGGGGTCGGAGAGACCCAGTACTTC.

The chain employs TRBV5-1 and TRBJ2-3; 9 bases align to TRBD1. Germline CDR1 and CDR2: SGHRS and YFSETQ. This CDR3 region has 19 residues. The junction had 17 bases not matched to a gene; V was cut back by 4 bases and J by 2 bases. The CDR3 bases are TGCGCCAGCAGCCTCCGCACCCTCGACAGGGGGAGGAACACAGATACGCAGTATTTT. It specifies CASSLRTLDRGRNTDTQYF.

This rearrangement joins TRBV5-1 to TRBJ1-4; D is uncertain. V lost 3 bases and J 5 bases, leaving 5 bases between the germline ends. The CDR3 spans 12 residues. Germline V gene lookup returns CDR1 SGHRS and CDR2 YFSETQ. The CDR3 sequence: CASSSGNEKLFF. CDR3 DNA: TGCGCCAGCAGCTCGGGAAATGAAAAACTGTTTTTT.